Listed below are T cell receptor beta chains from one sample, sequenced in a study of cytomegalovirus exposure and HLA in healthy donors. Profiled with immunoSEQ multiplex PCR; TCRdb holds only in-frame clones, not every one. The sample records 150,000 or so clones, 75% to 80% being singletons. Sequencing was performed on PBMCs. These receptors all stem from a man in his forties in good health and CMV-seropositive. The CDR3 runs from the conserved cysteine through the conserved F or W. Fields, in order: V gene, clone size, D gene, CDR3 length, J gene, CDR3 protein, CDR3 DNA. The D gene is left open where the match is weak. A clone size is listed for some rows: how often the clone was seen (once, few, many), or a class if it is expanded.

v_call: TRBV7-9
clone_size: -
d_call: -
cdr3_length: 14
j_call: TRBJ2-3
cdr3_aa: CASTEGGRGDTQYF
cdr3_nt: TGTGCCAGCACCGAGGGGGGGCGGGGAGATACGCAGTATTTT

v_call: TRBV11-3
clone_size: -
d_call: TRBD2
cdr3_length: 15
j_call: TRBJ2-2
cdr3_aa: CASSFSGSGDGELFF
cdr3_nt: TGTGCCAGCAGCTTTAGCGGGAGCGGGGACGGGGAGCTGTTTTTT

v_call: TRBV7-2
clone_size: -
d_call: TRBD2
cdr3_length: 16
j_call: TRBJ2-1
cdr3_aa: CASSLRWTRGEDEQFF
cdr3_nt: TGTGCCAGCAGCTTAAGGTGGACGCGGGGGGAAGATGAGCAGTTCTTC

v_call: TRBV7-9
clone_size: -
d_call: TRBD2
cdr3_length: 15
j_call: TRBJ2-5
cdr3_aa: CASSLEAGAAETQYF
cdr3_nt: TGTGCCAGCAGCTTAGAGGCGGGAGCAGCAGAGACCCAGTACTTC

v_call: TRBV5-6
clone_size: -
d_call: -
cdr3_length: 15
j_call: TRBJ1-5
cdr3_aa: CASSLGRRSGQPQHF
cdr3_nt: TGTGCCAGCAGCTTGGGACGGCGATCAGGTCAGCCCCAGCATTTT

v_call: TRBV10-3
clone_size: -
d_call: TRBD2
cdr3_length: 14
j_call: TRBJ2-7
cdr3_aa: CASSGTSDSYEQYF
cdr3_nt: TGTGCCAGTTCCGGGACTAGCGACTCCTACGAGCAGTACTTC

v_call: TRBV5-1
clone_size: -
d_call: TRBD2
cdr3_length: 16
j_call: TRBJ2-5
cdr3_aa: CASSTGLAGLQETQYF
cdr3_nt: TGCGCCAGCAGCACGGGACTAGCGGGGCTCCAAGAGACCCAGTACTTC

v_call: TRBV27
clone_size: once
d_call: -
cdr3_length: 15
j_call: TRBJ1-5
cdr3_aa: CASSPWAQPDQPQHF
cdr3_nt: TGTGCCAGCAGTCCCTGGGCACAACCCGATCAGCCCCAGCATTTT

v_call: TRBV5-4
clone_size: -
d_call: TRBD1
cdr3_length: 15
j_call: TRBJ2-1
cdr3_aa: CASSLGQGAWDEQFF
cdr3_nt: TGTGCCAGCAGCTTGGGACAGGGGGCGTGGGATGAGCAGTTCTTC

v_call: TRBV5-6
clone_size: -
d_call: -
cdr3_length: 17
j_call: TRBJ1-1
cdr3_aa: CASSPDRGGATNTEAFF
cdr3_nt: TGTGCCAGCAGCCCGGACCGGGGGGGCGCGACCAACACTGAAGCTTTCTTT

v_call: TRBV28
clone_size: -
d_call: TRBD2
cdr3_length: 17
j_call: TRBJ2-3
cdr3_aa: CASSFVQGGLAGDTQYF
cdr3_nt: TGTGCCAGCAGTTTTGTCCAAGGGGGTCTAGCGGGAGATACGCAGTATTTT

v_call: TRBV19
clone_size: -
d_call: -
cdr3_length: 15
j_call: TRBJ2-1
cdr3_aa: CASSIGRFSYNEQFF
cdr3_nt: TGTGCCAGTAGTATCGGTCGGTTCTCCTACAATGAGCAGTTCTTC

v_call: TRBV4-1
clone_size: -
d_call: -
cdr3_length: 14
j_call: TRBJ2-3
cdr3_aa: CASSLGTRRDTQYF
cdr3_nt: TGCGCCAGCAGCCTCGGGACTCGGAGGGATACGCAGTATTTT

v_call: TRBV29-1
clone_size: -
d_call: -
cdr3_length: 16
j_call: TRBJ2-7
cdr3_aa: CSVEGEEGQVSYEQYF
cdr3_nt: TGCAGCGTTGAAGGGGAGGAGGGCCAAGTCTCCTACGAGCAGTACTTC

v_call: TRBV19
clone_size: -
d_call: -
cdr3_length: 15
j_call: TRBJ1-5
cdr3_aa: CASSTGHAGNQPQHF
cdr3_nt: TGTGCCAGTAGTACCGGACACGCTGGCAATCAGCCCCAGCATTTT

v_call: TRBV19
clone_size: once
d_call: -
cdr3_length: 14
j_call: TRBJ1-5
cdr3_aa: CASSARYSNQPQHF
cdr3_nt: TGTGCCAGTAGTGCGCGTTATAGCAATCAGCCCCAGCATTTT

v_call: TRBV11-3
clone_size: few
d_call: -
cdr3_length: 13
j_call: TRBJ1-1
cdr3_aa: CASSYRQDTEAFF
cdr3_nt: TGTGCCAGCAGCTACCGACAGGACACTGAAGCTTTCTTT

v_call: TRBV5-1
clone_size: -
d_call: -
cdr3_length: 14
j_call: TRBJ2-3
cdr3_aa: CASSASLSTDTQYF
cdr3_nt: TGCGCCAGCAGCGCGTCTCTAAGCACAGATACGCAGTATTTT

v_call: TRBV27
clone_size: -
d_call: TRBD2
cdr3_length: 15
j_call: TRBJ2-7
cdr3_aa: CASSLTSGLPYEQYF
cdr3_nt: TGTGCCAGCAGCCTCACTAGCGGCCTACCCTACGAGCAGTACTTC

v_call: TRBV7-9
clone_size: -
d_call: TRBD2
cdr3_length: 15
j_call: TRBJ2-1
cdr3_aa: CASSLGLAGVTEQFF
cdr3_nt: TGTGCCAGCAGCTTAGGACTAGCGGGAGTGACTGAGCAGTTCTTC

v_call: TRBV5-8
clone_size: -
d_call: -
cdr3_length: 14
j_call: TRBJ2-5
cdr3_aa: CASSFWQGKETQYF
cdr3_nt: TGTGCCAGCAGCTTTTGGCAGGGGAAAGAGACCCAGTACTTC

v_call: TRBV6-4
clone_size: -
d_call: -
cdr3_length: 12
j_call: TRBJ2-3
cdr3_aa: CASIHFGDTQYF
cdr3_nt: TGTGCCAGCATTCACTTTGGAGATACGCAGTATTTT

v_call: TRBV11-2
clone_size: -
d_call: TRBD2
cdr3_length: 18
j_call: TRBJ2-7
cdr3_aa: CASSPRKTSGRGSYEQYF
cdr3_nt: TGTGCCAGCAGCCCCAGAAAAACTAGCGGGAGAGGATCCTACGAGCAGTACTTC

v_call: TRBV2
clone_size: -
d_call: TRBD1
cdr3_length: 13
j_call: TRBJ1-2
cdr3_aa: CASRGTGEGGYTF
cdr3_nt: TGTGCCAGCAGGGGGACAGGGGAGGGTGGCTACACCTTC

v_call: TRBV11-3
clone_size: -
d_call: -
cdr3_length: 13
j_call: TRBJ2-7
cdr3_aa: CASSLGGAPKRYF
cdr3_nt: TGTGCCAGCAGCTTAGGGGGAGCCCCTAAAAGGTACTTC

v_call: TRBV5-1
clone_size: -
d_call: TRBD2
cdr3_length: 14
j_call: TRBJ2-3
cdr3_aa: CASSSGTSADTQYF
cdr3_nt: TGCGCCAGCAGCAGCGGGACTAGTGCAGATACGCAGTATTTT

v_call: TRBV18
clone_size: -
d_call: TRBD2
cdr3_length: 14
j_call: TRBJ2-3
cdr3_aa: CASSPLAGTDTQYF
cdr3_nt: TGTGCCAGCTCACCTTTAGCGGGTACAGATACGCAGTATTTT

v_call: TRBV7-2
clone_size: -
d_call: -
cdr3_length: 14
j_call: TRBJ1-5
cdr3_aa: CASSLGQGEQPQHF
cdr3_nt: TGTGCCAGCAGCTTAGGCCAGGGTGAACAGCCCCAGCATTTT

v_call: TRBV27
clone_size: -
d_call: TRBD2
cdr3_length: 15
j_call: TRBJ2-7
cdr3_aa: CASDGGDTKAYEQYF
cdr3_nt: TGTGCCAGCGACGGGGGGGACACTAAAGCCTACGAGCAGTACTTC

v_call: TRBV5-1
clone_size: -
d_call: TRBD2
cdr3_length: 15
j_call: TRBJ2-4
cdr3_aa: CASSLGSGRQNSQYF
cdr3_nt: TGCGCCAGCAGCTTGGGTAGCGGGAGGCAAAACAGTCAGTACTTC

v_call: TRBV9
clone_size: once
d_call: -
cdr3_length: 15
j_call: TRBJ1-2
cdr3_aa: CASSVDGQTGYGYTF
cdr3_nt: TGTGCCAGCAGCGTAGATGGTCAAACGGGCTATGGCTACACCTTC

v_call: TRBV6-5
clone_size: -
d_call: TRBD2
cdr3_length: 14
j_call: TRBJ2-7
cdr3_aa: CASSETSGNYEQYF
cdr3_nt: TGTGCCAGCAGCGAAACTAGCGGGAATTACGAGCAGTACTTC

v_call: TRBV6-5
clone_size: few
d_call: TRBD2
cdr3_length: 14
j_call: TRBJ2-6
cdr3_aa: CASSTSVGANVLTF
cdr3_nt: TGTGCCAGCAGTACTAGCGTTGGGGCCAACGTCCTGACTTTC

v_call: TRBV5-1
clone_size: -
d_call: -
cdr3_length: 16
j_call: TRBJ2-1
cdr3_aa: CASSLDRASSYNEQFF
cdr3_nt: TGCGCCAGCAGCTTGGACAGGGCGAGCTCCTACAATGAGCAGTTCTTC

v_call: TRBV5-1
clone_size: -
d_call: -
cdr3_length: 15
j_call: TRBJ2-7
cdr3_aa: CASSLARGGVHEQYF
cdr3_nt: TGCGCCAGCAGCTTGGCTCGGGGTGGGGTCCACGAGCAGTACTTC

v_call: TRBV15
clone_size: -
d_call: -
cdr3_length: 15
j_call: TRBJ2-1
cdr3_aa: CATSRGLDSYNEQFF
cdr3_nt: TGTGCCACCAGCAGGGGGCTGGATTCCTACAATGAGCAGTTCTTC

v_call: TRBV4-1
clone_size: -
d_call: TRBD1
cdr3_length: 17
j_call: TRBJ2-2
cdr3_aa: CASSQADRGWITGELFF
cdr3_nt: TGCGCCAGCAGCCAGGCAGACAGGGGTTGGATCACCGGGGAGCTGTTTTTT

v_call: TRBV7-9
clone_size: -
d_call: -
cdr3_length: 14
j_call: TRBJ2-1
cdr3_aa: CASSYVEWSNEQFF
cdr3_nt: TGTGCCAGCAGCTACGTAGAGTGGTCGAATGAGCAGTTCTTC

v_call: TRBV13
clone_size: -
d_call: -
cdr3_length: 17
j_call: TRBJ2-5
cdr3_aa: CASSFSTIADRAETQYF
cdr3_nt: TGTGCCAGCAGCTTCTCGACCATAGCGGACCGGGCAGAGACCCAGTACTTC

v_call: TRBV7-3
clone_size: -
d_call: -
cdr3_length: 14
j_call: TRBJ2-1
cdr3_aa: CASSPSGTHNEQFF
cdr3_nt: TGTGCCAGCAGCCCCTCCGGGACTCACAATGAGCAGTTCTTC

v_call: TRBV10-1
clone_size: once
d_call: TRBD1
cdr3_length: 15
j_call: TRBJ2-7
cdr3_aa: CASSESTGGVHEQYF
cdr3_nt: TGCGCCAGCAGTGAATCGACAGGGGGGGTCCACGAGCAGTACTTC

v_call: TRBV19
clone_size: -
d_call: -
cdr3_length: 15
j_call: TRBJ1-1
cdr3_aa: CASSISGTWGEEAFF
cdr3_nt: TGTGCCAGTAGTATATCCGGGACATGGGGCGAAGAAGCTTTCTTT

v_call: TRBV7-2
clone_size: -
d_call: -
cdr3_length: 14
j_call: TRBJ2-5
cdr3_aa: CASSLAGRGETQYF
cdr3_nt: TGTGCCAGCAGCTTAGCCGGCAGGGGCGAGACCCAGTACTTC

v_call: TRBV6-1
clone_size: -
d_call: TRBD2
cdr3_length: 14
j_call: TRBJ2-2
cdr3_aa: CASTPWEGRGELFF
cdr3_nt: TGTGCCAGCACCCCATGGGAGGGAAGGGGGGAGCTGTTTTTT

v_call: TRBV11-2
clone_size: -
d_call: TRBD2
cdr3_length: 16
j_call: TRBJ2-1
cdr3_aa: CASSSQLRLAGNEQFF
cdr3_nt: TGTGCCAGCAGCTCGCAACTGCGACTAGCGGGGAATGAGCAGTTCTTC

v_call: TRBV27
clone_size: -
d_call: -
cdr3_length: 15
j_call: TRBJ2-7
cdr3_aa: CASSPTGLGSYEQYF
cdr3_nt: TGTGCCAGCAGCCCGACAGGCCTCGGTTCCTACGAGCAGTACTTC

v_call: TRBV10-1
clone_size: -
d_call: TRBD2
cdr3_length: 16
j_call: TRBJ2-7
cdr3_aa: CASSSGLAGGKDEQYF
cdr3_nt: TGCGCCAGCAGCTCGGGACTAGCGGGAGGGAAGGACGAGCAGTACTTC

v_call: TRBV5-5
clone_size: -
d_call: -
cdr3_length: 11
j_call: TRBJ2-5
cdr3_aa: CASSARVSQYF
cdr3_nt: TGTGCCAGCAGCGCCCGCGTGTCCCAGTACTTC